A selection of T cell receptor beta chains follows, all from one sample in a study of cytomegalovirus exposure and HLA in healthy donors. Produced via immunoSEQ multiplex PCR; TCRdb's table is partial and in-frame only. This sample has 120,000 to 150,000 clones, with approximately 86% found just once. Sample: PBMCs. Source of these receptors: a woman aged 35 to 49 in good health and CMV-seronegative. Each CDR3 is given with its conserved first and last residue. D genes are given only for firm matches. Clone size appears in some rows only: once, few, many, or a class for an expanded clone.

CDR3nt,CDR3aa,v_gene,abundance,j_gene,d_gene
TGTGCCAGCAGTAGTGCGGAGACCCAGTACTTC,CASSSAETQYF,TRBV6-1,-,TRBJ2-5,-
TGCGCCAGCAGCTCGGGACAGGGGTCCCACACAGATACGCAGTATTTT,CASSSGQGSHTDTQYF,TRBV5-1,-,TRBJ2-3,TRBD1
TGTGCCAGCAGCGAGTCCGGGACAGGCGGTAATTCACCCCTCCACTTT,CASSESGTGGNSPLHF,TRBV9,-,TRBJ1-6,TRBD1
TGTGCCAGCAGTTTGCCGGCGAGGGTCGAGGACGGGGAGCTGTTTTTT,CASSLPARVEDGELFF,TRBV28,-,TRBJ2-2,-
TGCGCCAGCAGTCATTCTACAGGGGATTTCACTGAAGCTTTCTTT,CASSHSTGDFTEAFF,TRBV23-1,-,TRBJ1-1,TRBD1
TGTGCCAGTAGTCTGCTAGCGGGAATGTACAATGAGCAGTTCTTC,CASSLLAGMYNEQFF,TRBV19,-,TRBJ2-1,TRBD2
TGTGCCAGCAGCTCCGACAGGGTCCGGGAAAAACTGTTTTTT,CASSSDRVREKLFF,TRBV9,-,TRBJ1-4,TRBD1
TGTGCCAGCAGCTTGGCCAAGCACCAGCAGTACTTC,CASSLAKHQQYF,TRBV5-6,-,TRBJ2-7,-
TGTGCCAGCAGTTTCGACACCAGTTTCTACGAGCAGTACTTC,CASSFDTSFYEQYF,TRBV27,-,TRBJ2-7,-
TGCGCCAGCAGCTTGGCTTCAGAGAACACTGAAGCTTTCTTT,CASSLASENTEAFF,TRBV5-1,-,TRBJ1-1,-
TGTGCCAGCAGTGAAGCGGGAGGCCAGCTAGCACCGGGTTGGGAGCAGTACTTC,CASSEAGGQLAPGWEQYF,TRBV6-1,-,TRBJ2-7,-
TGTGCCAGCTCAGCAGAAACGGGGAAACTGTTTTTT,CASSAETGKLFF,TRBV18,-,TRBJ1-4,-
TGCGCCAGCAGCCGGGGGGCAGGGGAGGGGCACATGAACACTGAAGCTTTCTTT,CASSRGAGEGHMNTEAFF,TRBV5-1,once,TRBJ1-1,-
TGCGCCAGCAGCTTGGCCCCCGGACTAGCGGGAGCTTCGACCGGGGAGCTGTTTTTT,CASSLAPGLAGASTGELFF,TRBV5-1,-,TRBJ2-2,TRBD2
TGTGCCAGCAGTCCTAGCACAGATACGCAGTATTTT,CASSPSTDTQYF,TRBV6-5,-,TRBJ2-3,-
TGCAGCGTTGAATCAGGGGGCAATCAGCCCCAGCATTTT,CSVESGGNQPQHF,TRBV29-1,-,TRBJ1-5,-
TGTGCCAGCAGCTTGCAGGGTAGCTCCTACAATGAGCAGTTCTTC,CASSLQGSSYNEQFF,TRBV7-9,-,TRBJ2-1,-
TGTGCCAGCAGCTCAAGTGGCGGTAGCACAGATACGCAGTATTTT,CASSSSGGSTDTQYF,TRBV9,-,TRBJ2-3,-
TGTGCCAGCAGCCGGACAGGCTCCCATCAGCCCCAGCATTTT,CASSRTGSHQPQHF,TRBV7-9,-,TRBJ1-5,TRBD1
TGTGCCAGCAGCGCCATAAGGAGGTCTGGGGCCAACGTCCTGACTTTC,CASSAIRRSGANVLTF,TRBV9,-,TRBJ2-6,-
TGTGCCAGCAGTGAAGCTCCAGTCACCGAGCAGTACTTC,CASSEAPVTEQYF,TRBV2,-,TRBJ2-7,-
TGTGCCAGTAGTATAGAACCAGGGTCTACCTACGAGCAGTACTTC,CASSIEPGSTYEQYF,TRBV19,-,TRBJ2-7,-
TGTGCCAGCACAACTTTAGCGGGAGAGGGGACCCAGTACTTC,CASTTLAGEGTQYF,TRBV7-9,-,TRBJ2-5,TRBD2
TGTGCCAGCAGACCTGGGACAGGGTTTTCTGGCTACACCTTC,CASRPGTGFSGYTF,TRBV27,-,TRBJ1-2,TRBD1
TGTGCCAGCAGCTTAGGGGCAGAGCAGCCCCAGCATTTT,CASSLGAEQPQHF,TRBV7-9,-,TRBJ1-5,-
TGCTCGACACGGGGAGCGGGAGATGGAGATACGCAGTATTTT,CSTRGAGDGDTQYF,TRBV5-1,-,TRBJ2-3,TRBD2
TGTGCCAGCAGCCAACTCACAGTGAACACTGAAGCTTTCTTT,CASSQLTVNTEAFF,TRBV7-6,-,TRBJ1-1,-
TGTGCCAGCAGTGATGGGCTAGCGGGATCCGCAGATACGCAGTATTTT,CASSDGLAGSADTQYF,TRBV2,-,TRBJ2-3,TRBD2
TGCGCCAGCAGCCAACCTCCGGGACAGGGGGCGCAAGGCTACACCTTC,CASSQPPGQGAQGYTF,TRBV4-1,-,TRBJ1-2,TRBD1
TGTGCCACCTGGGCAGCCTCTAACTATGGCTACACCTTC,CATWAASNYGYTF,TRBV7-9,once,TRBJ1-2,-
TGTGCCAGCAGCTTACTTGGGCCTACGAAATCCGAGCAGTACTTC,CASSLLGPTKSEQYF,TRBV7-9,-,TRBJ2-7,-
TGCGCCAGCAGCTCGTGGACGGGAGTTGGTCGGACCGGGGAGCTGTTTTTT,CASSSWTGVGRTGELFF,TRBV5-1,once,TRBJ2-2,-
TGTGCCAGCAGGGGACAGGGGGGGGTTGAGCAGTTCTTC,CASRGQGGVEQFF,TRBV7-2,-,TRBJ2-1,TRBD1
TGTGCCAGCTCGAGTGCCCTAGTCTCCTACAATGAGCAGTTCTTC,CASSSALVSYNEQFF,TRBV25-1,-,TRBJ2-1,-
TGTGCCAGCAAGGGACACCCAAATTATAATTCACCCCTCCACTTT,CASKGHPNYNSPLHF,TRBV6-1,few,TRBJ1-6,-
TGTGCCAGTGAACCGGGACAGAGAGCTTTCTTT,CASEPGQRAFF,TRBV2,-,TRBJ1-1,TRBD1
TGTGCCAGCAGCTCACTTTCAGGGGTCTATGGCTACACCTTC,CASSSLSGVYGYTF,TRBV11-3,-,TRBJ1-2,-
TGTGCCAGCAGTTATCTCGGACAAGGAAACACCATATATTTT,CASSYLGQGNTIYF,TRBV6-6,-,TRBJ1-3,-
TGCGCCAGCAGCTTGAACCCTTCGGGGGTAGAGACCCAGTACTTC,CASSLNPSGVETQYF,TRBV5-1,-,TRBJ2-5,-
TGTGCCAGCAAGAGGACTAGCGGAACCTACGAGCAATACTTC,CASKRTSGTYEQYF,TRBV6-1,once,TRBJ2-7,TRBD2
TGTGCCAGCAGTGACCCCGCCGGACTAGCGGGAGGGCCAAACAATGAGCAGTTCTTC,CASSDPAGLAGGPNNEQFF,TRBV6-4,few,TRBJ2-1,TRBD2
TGCGCCAGCAGCTTGGTCAACGGCGAGCAGTACTTC,CASSLVNGEQYF,TRBV5-1,-,TRBJ2-7,-
TGTGCCAGCAGTTACAGGCAGGGGGAAGCTTTCTTT,CASSYRQGEAFF,TRBV6-5,-,TRBJ1-1,-
TGCGCCAGCAGTGTTCCTAGTACACCCGGGGAGCTGTTTTTT,CASSVPSTPGELFF,TRBV10-1,-,TRBJ2-2,-
TGTGCCAGCAGCCCCCGTCGAAACACCATATATTTT,CASSPRRNTIYF,TRBV6-1,-,TRBJ1-3,-
TGTGCCAGCATCAAAGGGTCGGACACCCAGAATGGTTTTGCGGCTGAAGCTTTCTTT,CASIKGSDTQNGFAAEAFF,TRBV6-4,-,TRBJ1-1,-
TGTGCCAGCAATCGAGGGGGCTCCAGGCAAGAGACCCAGTACTTC,CASNRGGSRQETQYF,TRBV28,-,TRBJ2-5,TRBD1
TGCAGCGTTGACGCAGACAGGTTTGGTAATGAAAAACTGTTTTTT,CSVDADRFGNEKLFF,TRBV29-1,-,TRBJ1-4,-
TGTGCCACCGGGGGGGGTGGTAATGAAAAACTGTTTTTT,CATGGGGNEKLFF,TRBV2,-,TRBJ1-4,-